The entry that follows covers one T cell receptor beta chain sequence. The antigen is not known. The repertoire was sequenced with immunoSEQ multiplex PCR; TCRdb's copy has only in-frame clones and lacks some. This sample has 12,000 or so clones, with 70% to 90% found just once. This entry is derived from a study of OX40 agonist ivuxolimab in advanced cancers. Across the study: At 0.01 to 10 mg/kg, ivuxolimab was administered intravenously to patients every 2 weeks.

Germline CDR1 reads MDHEN; CDR2 reads SYDVKM. This CDR3 spans 13 amino acids. The ends were cut back, 2 bases at V and 0 bases at J, with 4 bases in the middle. General observations from the study: Within 6 weeks, CD4+ and CD8+ blood T cells expanded clonally at 0.1 to 3.0 mg/kg.

This chain joins TRBV28 and TRBJ2-5; D not resolved. Source: CD4+ or CD8+ T cells sorted from blood, taken in a trial of the OX40 agonist ivuxolimab. The clonotype was recovered from an adult with an advanced solid tumor such as melanoma, head and neck, liver or kidney cancer. CDR3 loop: CASSLGNQETQYF. CDR3 in DNA: TGTGCCAGCAGTTTAGGCAACCAAGAGACCCAGTACTTC.